This TCR beta chain was captured by sequencing in a study of T cell clonotyping in hematopoietic cell transplantation. Clones were sequenced by immunoSEQ multiplex PCR, and TCRdb holds only the in-frame ones, with some missing. Among some 6,000 clones listed, approximately 91% were seen once. CDR3 length: 14 amino acids. Germline lookup yields CDR1 MNHNS and CDR2 SASEGT. Trimming at V came to 10 bases and at J to 3 bases, leaving 7 bases not matched to a gene. This chain joins TRBV6-1 and TRBJ2-2; 8 nucleotides match TRBD1. This clonotype was sampled from a female patient aged 50-65 years who had an allogeneic stem cell transplant from an unrelated donor, so T cells may come from the graft donor. Some clones in this sample may be carry-over from other donors' samples. The input for sequencing was peripheral blood mononuclear cells, taken 100 days after allogeneic stem cell transplant. The CDR3 DNA reads as TGTGCCACCGTCCAGGGGGCGGACACCGGGGAGCTGTTTTTT. Amino acid sequence: CATVQGADTGELFF.